This entry features one T cell receptor beta chain sequence. Its specificity is unknown. TCRdb's table, derived via immunoSEQ multiplex PCR, lists solely in-frame clones and lacks some. The table lists approximately 150,000 clones, about 86% of them singletons. This entry belongs to a study of T cell responses to AZD1222 COVID-19 vaccine. Study conclusions and caveats: Spike-specific TCR repertoires showed rising breadth and depth after two AZD1222 doses. Baseline serology detected seropositivity in only six or seven AZD1222 recipients.

The CDR3 runs to 13 residues. Germline CDR1 and CDR2: LNHDA and SQIVND (reference sequence). The V gene lost 2 bases and the J gene lost 5 bases, with 9 bases spanning the gap. The specimen comprised peripheral blood, sampled 28 days after the second AZD1222 dose. The TCR was taken from an adult who received the AZD1222 COVID-19 vaccine. The chain has TRBV19 and TRBJ2-5, with D perhaps TRBD2 (6 bases). CDR3 coding DNA: TGTGCCAGTAGTATACGACGGGAGGAGACCCAGTACTTC. This gives the protein CASSIRREETQYF.